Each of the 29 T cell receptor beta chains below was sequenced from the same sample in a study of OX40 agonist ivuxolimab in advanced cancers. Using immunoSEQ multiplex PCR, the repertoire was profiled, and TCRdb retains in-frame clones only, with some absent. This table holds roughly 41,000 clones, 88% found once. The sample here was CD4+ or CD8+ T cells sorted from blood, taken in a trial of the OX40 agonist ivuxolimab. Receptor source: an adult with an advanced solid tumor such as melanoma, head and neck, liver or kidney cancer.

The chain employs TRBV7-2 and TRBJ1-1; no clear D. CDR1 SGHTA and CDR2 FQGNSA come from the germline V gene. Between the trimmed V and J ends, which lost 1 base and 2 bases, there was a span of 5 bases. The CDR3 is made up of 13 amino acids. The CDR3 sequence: CASSLVANTEAFF. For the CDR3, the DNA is TGTGCCAGCAGCTTAGTAGCTAACACTGAAGCTTTCTTT.

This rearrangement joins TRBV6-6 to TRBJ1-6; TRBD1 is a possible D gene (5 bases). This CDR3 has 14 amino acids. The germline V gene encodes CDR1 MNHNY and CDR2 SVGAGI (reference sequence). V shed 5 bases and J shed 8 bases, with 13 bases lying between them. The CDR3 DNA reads TGTGCCAGCAGTCCAGGGAGGGAGGATTCACCCCTCCACTTT. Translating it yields CASSPGREDSPLHF.

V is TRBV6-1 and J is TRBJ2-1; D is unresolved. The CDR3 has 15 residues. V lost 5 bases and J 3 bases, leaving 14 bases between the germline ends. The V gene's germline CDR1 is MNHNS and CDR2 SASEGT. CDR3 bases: TGTGCCAGCAGTACCTCCTGGAGTCTCTACAATGAGCAGTTCTTC. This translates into CASSTSWSLYNEQFF.

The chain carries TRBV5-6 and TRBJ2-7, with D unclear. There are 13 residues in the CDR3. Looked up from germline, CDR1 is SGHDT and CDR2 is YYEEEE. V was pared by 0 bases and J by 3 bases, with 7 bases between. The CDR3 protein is CASSLGPGYEQYF. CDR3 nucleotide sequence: TGTGCCAGCAGCTTGGGGCCCGGCTACGAGCAGTACTTC.

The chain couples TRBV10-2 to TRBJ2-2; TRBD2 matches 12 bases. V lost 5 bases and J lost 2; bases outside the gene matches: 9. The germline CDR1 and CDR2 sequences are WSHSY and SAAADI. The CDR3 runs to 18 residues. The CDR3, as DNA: TGCGCCAGCAGTATGGGACTAGCGGGTGAGACCAACACCGGGGAGCTGTTTTTT. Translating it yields CASSMGLAGETNTGELFF.

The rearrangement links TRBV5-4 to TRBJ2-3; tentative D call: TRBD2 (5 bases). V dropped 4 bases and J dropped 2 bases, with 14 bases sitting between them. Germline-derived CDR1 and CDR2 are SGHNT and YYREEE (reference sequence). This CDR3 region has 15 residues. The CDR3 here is CASSASLGNTDTQYF. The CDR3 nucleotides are TGTGCCAGCAGCGCCTCACTAGGGAACACAGATACGCAGTATTTT. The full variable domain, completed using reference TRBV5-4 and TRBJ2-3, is ETGVTQSPTHLIKTRGQQVTLRCSSQSGHNTVSWYQQALGQGPQFIFQYYREEENGRGNFPPRFSGLQFPNYSSELNVNALELDDSALYLCASSASLGNTDTQYFGPGTRLTVL.

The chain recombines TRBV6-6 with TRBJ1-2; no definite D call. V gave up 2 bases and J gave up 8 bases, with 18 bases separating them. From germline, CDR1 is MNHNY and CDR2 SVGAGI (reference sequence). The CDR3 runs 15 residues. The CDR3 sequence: CASSYTAWEIGGYTF. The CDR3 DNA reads TGTGCCAGCAGTTACACCGCCTGGGAGATAGGGGGCTACACCTTC.

This CDR3 is CASSAGPNAGLAATYEQYF. Written as DNA, the CDR3 is TGTGCCAGCAGCGCAGGGCCCAATGCGGGACTAGCGGCAACCTACGAGCAGTACTTC. The chain links TRBV9 to TRBJ2-7; TRBD2 agrees at 11 bases. After removal of 3 bases from V and 2 bases from J, the junction contained 16 bases not matched to a gene. The CDR3 has 19 amino acids. Germline V gene lookup returns CDR1 SGDLS and CDR2 YYNGEE. Variable domain in full (rest from reference TRBV9 and TRBJ2-7): DSGVTQTPKHLITATGQRVTLRCSPRSGDLSVYWYQQSLDQGLQFLIQYYNGEERAKGNILERFSAQQFPDLHSELNLSSLELGDSALYFCASSAGPNAGLAATYEQYFGPGTRLTVT.

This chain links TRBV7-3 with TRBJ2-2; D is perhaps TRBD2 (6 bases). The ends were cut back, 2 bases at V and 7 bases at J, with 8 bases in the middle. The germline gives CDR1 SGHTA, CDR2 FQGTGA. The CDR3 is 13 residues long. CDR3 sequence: CASSLDGGGELFF. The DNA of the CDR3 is TGTGCCAGCAGCTTAGACGGGGGCGGGGAGCTGTTTTTT.

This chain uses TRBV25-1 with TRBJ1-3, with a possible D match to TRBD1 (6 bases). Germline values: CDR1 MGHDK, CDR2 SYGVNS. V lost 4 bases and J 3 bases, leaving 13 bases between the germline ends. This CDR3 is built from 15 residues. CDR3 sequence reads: CASSARRGGGNTIYF. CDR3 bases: TGTGCCAGCAGTGCCCGTAGAGGGGGTGGAAACACCATATATTTT.

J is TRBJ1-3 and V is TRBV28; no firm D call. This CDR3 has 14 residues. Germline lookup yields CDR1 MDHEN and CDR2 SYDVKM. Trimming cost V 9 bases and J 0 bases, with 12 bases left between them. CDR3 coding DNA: TGTGCCAGAACTCGGGAGCTCTCTGGAAACACCATATATTTT. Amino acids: CARTRELSGNTIYF.

This CDR3 is CASSPPTSVGDEKLFF. The CDR3 DNA reads TGCGCCAGCAGCCCACCGACTTCCGTGGGGGATGAAAAACTGTTTTTT. The V gene is TRBV4-1, the J gene TRBJ1-4; D possibly corresponds to TRBD1 (5 bases). Trimming took 4 bases from V and 6 from J, leaving 18 bases between them. This CDR3 has 16 residues. Germline CDR1 and CDR2: MGHRA and YSYEKL.

This CDR3 is CASSPYALGQGINEQFF. The CDR3 coding sequence is TGTGCCAGCTCACCATACGCCCTGGGACAGGGGATCAATGAGCAGTTCTTC. The chain links TRBV18 to TRBJ2-1; 10 nucleotides match TRBD1. With V trimmed by 2 bases and J by 6 bases, 10 bases remained unmatched. Germline CDR1 is KGHSH and CDR2 is LQKENI. The CDR3 length is 17 residues. Complete variable domain (other parts from reference TRBV18 and TRBJ2-1): NAGVMQNPRHLVRRRGQEARLRCSPMKGHSHVYWYRQLPEEGLKFMVYLQKENIIDESGMPKERFSAEFPKEGPSILRIQQVVRGDSAAYFCASSPYALGQGINEQFFGPGTRLTVL.

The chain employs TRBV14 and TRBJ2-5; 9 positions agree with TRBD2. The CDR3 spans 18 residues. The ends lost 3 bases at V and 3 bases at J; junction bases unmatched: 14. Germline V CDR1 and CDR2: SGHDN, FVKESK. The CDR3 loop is CASSHGGSGRRWEETQYF. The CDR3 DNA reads TGTGCCAGCAGCCACGGTGGTAGCGGGAGAAGATGGGAAGAGACCCAGTACTTC.

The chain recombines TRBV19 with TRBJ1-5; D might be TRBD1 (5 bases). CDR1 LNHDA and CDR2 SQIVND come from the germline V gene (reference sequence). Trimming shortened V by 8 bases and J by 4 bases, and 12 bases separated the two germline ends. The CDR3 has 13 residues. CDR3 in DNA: TGTGCCAGTCCGGGGGGGGTGAATCAGCCCCAGCATTTT. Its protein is CASPGGVNQPQHF.

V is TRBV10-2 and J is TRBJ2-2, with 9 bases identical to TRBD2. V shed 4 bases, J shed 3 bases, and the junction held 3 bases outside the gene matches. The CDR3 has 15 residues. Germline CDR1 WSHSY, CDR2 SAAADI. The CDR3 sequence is CASSGVAGDTGELFF. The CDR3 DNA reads TGCGCCAGCAGTGGAGTAGCGGGGGACACCGGGGAGCTGTTTTTT.

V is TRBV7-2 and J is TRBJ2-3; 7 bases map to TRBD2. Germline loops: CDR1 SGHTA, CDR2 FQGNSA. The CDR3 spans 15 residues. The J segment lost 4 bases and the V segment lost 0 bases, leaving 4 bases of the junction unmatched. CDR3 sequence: CASSLAGGSADTQYF. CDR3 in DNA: TGTGCCAGCAGCTTAGCGGGGGGGTCAGCAGATACGCAGTATTTT. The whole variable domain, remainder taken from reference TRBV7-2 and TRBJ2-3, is GAGVSQSPSNKVTEKGKDVELRCDPISGHTALYWYRQSLGQGLEFLIYFQGNSAPDKSGLPSDRFSAERTGGSVSTLTIQRTQQEDSAVYLCASSLAGGSADTQYFGPGTRLTVL.

The DNA for the CDR3 is TGCGCCAGCAGCTTGGCCTCAACTAGCGGGGGACCGAGCTCCTACAATGAGCAGTTCTTC. Its protein product is CASSLASTSGGPSSYNEQFF. The chain couples TRBV5-1 to TRBJ2-1; 11 bases agree with TRBD2. Per germline, CDR1 SGHRS and CDR2 YFSETQ. The CDR3 covers 20 residues. V was pared by 0 bases and J by 0 bases, with 11 bases of the junction left unmatched.

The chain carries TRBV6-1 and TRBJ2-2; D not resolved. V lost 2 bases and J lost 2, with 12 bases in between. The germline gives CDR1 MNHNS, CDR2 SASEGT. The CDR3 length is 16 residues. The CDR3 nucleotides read TGTGCCAGCAGTGAATTTTCGGCAGGTAACACCGGGGAGCTGTTTTTT. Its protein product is CASSEFSAGNTGELFF.

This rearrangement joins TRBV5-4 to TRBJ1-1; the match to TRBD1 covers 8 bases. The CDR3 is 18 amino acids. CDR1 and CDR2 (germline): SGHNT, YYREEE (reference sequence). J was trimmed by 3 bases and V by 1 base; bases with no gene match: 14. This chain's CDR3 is CASSLRGPRQGRYTEAFF. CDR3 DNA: TGTGCCAGCAGCTTGAGAGGTCCCCGACAGGGGCGCTACACTGAAGCTTTCTTT.

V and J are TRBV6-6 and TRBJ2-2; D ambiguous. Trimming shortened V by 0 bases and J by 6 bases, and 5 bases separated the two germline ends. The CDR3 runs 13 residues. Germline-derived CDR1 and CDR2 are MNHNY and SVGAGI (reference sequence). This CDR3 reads CASSYSVSGELFF. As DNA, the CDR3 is TGTGCCAGCAGTTACTCGGTCTCCGGGGAGCTGTTTTTT.

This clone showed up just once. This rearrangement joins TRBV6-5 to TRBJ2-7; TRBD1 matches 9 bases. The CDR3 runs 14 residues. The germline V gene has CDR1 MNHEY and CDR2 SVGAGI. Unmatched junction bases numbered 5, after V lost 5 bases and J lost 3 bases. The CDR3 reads CASSPQGANYEQYF. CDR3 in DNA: TGTGCCAGCAGTCCACAGGGGGCAAACTACGAGCAGTACTTC.

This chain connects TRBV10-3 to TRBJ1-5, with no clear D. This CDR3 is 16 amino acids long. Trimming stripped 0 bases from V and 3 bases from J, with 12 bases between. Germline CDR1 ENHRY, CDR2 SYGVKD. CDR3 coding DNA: TGTGCCATCAGTGAGTCGGGGTTTCCCTTCAATCAGCCCCAGCATTTT. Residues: CAISESGFPFNQPQHF.

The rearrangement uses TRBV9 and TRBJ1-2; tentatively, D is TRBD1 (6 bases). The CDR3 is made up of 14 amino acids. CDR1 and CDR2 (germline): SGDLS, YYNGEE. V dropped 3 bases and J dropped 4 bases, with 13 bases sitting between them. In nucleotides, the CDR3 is TGTGCCAGCAGCGGGGAGGGGGGCCTCTATGGCTACACCTTC. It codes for CASSGEGGLYGYTF.

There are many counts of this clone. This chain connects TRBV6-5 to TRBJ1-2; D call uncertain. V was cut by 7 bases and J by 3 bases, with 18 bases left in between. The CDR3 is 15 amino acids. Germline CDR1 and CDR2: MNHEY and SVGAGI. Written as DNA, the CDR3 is TGTGCCAGCAAATCTGTCAGCTCTATGTACTATGGCTACACCTTC. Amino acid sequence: CASKSVSSMYYGYTF.

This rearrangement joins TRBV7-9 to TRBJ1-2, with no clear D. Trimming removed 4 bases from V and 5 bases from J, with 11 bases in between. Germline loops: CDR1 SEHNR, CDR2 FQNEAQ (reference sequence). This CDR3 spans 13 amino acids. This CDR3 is CASSSQEEYGYTF. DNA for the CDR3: TGTGCCAGCAGCTCCCAGGAGGAGTATGGCTACACCTTC.

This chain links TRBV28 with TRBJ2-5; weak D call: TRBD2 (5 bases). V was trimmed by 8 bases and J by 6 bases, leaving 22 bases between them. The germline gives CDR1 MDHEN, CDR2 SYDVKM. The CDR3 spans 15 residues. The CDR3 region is CASLGSREEVKTQYF. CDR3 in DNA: TGTGCCAGCCTGGGGAGCCGGGAAGAGGTAAAGACCCAGTACTTC. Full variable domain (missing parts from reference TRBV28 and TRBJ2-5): DVKVTQSSRYLVKRTGEKVFLECVQDMDHENMFWYRQDPGLGLRLIYFSYDVKMKEKGDIPEGYSVSREKKERFSLILESASTNQTSMYLCASLGSREEVKTQYFGPGTRLLVL.

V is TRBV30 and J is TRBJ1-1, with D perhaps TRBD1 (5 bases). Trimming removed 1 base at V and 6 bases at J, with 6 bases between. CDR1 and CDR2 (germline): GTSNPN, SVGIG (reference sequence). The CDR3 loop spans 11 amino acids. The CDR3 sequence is CAWSGGPEAFF. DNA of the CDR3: TGTGCCTGGAGTGGGGGCCCTGAAGCTTTCTTT.

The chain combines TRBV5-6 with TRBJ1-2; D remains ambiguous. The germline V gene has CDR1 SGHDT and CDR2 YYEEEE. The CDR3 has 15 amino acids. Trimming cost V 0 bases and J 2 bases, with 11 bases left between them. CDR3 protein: CASSLVGLPNYGYTF. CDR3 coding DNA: TGTGCCAGCAGCTTGGTTGGGCTTCCCAACTATGGCTACACCTTC. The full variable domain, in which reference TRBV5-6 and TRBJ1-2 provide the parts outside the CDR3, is DAGVTQSPTHLIKTRGQQVTLRCSPKSGHDTVSWYQQALGQGPQFIFQYYEEEERQRGNFPDRFSGHQFPNYSSELNVNALLLGDSALYLCASSLVGLPNYGYTFGSGTRLTVV.